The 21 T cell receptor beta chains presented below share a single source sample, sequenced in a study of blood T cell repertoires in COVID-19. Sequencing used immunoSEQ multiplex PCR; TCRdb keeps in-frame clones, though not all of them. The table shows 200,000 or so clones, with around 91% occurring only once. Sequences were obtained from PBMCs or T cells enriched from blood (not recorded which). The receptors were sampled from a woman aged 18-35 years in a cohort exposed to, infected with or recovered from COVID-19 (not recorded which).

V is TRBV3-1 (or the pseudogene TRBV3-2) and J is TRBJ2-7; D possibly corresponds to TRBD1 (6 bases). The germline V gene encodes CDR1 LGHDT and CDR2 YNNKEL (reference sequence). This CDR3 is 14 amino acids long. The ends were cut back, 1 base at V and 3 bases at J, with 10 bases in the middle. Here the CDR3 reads CASSQGVQGYEQYF. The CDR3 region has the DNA TGTGCCAGCAGCCAAGGGGTACAGGGCTACGAGCAGTACTTC.

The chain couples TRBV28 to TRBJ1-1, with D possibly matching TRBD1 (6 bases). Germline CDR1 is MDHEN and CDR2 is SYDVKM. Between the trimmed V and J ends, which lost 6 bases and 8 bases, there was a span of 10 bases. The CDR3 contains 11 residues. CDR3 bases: TGTGCCAGCAGAACAGGGCCCGAAGCTTTCTTT. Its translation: CASRTGPEAFF.

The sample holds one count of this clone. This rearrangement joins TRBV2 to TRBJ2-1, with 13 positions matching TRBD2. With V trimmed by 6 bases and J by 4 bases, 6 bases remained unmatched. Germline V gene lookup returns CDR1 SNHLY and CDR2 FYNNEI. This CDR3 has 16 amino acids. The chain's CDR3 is CASSSQLAGGYNEQFF. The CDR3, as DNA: TGTGCCAGCAGCTCTCAACTAGCGGGAGGGTACAATGAGCAGTTCTTC.

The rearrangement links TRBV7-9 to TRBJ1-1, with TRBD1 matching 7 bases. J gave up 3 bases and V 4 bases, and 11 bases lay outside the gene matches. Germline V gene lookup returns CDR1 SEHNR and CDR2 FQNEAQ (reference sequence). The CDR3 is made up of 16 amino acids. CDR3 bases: TGTGCCAGCAGCTACGACAGGGCCGTGTGGGACACTGAAGCTTTCTTT. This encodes CASSYDRAVWDTEAFF.

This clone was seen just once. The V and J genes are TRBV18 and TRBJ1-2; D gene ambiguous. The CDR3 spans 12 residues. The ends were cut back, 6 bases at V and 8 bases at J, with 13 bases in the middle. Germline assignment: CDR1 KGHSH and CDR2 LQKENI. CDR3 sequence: CASSLDERGYTF. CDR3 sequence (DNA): TGTGCCAGCTCTCTGGACGAGCGGGGCTACACCTTC. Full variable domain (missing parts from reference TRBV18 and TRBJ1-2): NAGVMQNPRHLVRRRGQEARLRCSPMKGHSHVYWYRQLPEEGLKFMVYLQKENIIDESGMPKERFSAEFPKEGPSILRIQQVVRGDSAAYFCASSLDERGYTFGSGTRLTVV.

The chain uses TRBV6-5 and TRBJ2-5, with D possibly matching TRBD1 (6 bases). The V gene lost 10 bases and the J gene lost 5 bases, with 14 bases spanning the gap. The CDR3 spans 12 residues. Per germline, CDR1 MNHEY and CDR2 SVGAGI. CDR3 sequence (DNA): TGTGCCACCCTGACAGGTCAGGAGACCCAGTACTTC. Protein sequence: CATLTGQETQYF.

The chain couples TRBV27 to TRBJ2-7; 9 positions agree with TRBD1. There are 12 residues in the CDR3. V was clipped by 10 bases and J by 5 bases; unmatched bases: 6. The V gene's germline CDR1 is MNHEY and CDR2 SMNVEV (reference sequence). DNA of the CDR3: TGTGCCACCGCGGGACAGGGTAACGAGCAGTACTTC. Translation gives CATAGQGNEQYF.

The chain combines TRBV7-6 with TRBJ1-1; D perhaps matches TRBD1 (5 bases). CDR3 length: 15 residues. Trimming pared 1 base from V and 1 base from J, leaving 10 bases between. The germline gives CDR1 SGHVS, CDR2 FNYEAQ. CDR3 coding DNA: TGTGCCAGCAGCTTAGGGGGCAGCCCGAACACTGAAGCTTTCTTT. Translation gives CASSLGGSPNTEAFF.

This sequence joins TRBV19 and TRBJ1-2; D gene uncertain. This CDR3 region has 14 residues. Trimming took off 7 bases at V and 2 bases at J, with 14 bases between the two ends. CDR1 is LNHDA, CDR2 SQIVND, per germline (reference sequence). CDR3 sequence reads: CASTPGGRNYGYTF. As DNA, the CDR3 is TGTGCCAGTACCCCGGGCGGGAGAAACTATGGCTACACCTTC.

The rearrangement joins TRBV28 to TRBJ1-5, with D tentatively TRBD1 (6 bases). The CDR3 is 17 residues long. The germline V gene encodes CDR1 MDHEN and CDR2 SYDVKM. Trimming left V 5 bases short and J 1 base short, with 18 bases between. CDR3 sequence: CASSPPRDQGSNQPQHF. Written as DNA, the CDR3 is TGTGCCAGCAGTCCCCCACGGGACCAGGGGAGCAATCAGCCCCAGCATTTT. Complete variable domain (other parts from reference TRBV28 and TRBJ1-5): DVKVTQSSRYLVKRTGEKVFLECVQDMDHENMFWYRQDPGLGLRLIYFSYDVKMKEKGDIPEGYSVSREKKERFSLILESASTNQTSMYLCASSPPRDQGSNQPQHFGDGTRLSIL.

The CDR3 DNA is TGTGCCAGCAGTCAGACAGGGTTCACTGAAGCTTTCTTT. Residues: CASSQTGFTEAFF. The chain has TRBV6-5 and TRBJ1-1; 7 bases are a match to TRBD1. CDR3 length: 13 amino acids. Per germline, CDR1 MNHEY and CDR2 SVGAGI. The trim removed 5 bases at V and 4 bases at J, leaving 4 bases unmatched.

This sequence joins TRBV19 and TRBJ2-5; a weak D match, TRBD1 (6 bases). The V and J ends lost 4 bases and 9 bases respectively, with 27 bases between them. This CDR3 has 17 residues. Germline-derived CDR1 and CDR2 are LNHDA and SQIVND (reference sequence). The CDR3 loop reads CASSTPVTGSLAESQYF. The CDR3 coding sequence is TGTGCCAGTAGTACCCCAGTAACAGGGTCGCTAGCCGAGTCCCAGTACTTC.

The CDR3 nucleotides read TGTGCCAGCAGTTCCCCGGAGGCGTCCTCAAACGGCTACACCTTC. It encodes CASSSPEASSNGYTF. The chain combines TRBV27 with TRBJ1-2; D gene ambiguous. With 4 bases removed from V and 8 bases from J, the gap between germline ends came to 20 bases. The CDR3 has 15 amino acids. Germline lookup yields CDR1 MNHEY and CDR2 SMNVEV (reference sequence).

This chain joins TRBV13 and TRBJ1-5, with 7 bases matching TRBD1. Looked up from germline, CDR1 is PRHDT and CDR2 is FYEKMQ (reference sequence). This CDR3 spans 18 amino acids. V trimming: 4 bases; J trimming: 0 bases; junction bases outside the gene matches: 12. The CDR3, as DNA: TGTGCCAGCAGCTCCTCCATGGGACAGTTGTATAGCAATCAGCCCCAGCATTTT. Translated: CASSSSMGQLYSNQPQHF. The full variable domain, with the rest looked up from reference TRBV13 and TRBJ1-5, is AAGVIQSPRHLIKEKRETATLKCYPIPRHDTVYWYQQGPGQDPQFLISFYEKMQSDKGSIPDRFSAQQFSDYHSELNMSSLELGDSALYFCASSSSMGQLYSNQPQHFGDGTRLSIL.

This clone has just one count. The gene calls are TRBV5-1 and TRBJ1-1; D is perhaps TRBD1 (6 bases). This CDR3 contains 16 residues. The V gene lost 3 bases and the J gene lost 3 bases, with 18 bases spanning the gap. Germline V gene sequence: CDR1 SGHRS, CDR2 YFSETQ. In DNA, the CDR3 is TGCGCCAGCAGCTACGGACAGCCCCTCGGTTACACTGAAGCTTTCTTT. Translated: CASSYGQPLGYTEAFF.

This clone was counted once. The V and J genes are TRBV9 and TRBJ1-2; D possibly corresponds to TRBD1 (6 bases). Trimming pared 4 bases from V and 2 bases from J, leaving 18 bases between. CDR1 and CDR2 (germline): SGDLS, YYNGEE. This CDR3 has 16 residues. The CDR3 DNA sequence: TGTGCCAGCAGCCCTCAATACAGGGCTACGAACTATGGCTACACCTTC. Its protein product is CASSPQYRATNYGYTF.

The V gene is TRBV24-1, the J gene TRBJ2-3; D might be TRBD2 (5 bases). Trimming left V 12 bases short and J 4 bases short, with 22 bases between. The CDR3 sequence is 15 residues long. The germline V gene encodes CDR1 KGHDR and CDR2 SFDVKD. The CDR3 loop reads CAVGGLRAVSDTQYF. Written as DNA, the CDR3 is TGTGCCGTCGGCGGCCTGAGGGCCGTATCAGATACGCAGTATTTT.

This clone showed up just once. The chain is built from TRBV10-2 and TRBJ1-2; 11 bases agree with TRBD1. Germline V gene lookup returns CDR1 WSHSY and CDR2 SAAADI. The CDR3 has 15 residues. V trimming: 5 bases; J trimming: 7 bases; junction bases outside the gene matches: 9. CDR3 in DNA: TGCGCCAGCAGTCCCGGGACAGGGGGATCCGGTGGCTACACCTTC. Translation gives CASSPGTGGSGGYTF.

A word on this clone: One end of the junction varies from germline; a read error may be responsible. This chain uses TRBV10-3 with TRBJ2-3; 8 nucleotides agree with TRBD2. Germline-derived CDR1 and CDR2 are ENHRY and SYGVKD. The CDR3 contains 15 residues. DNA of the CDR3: TGTGCCATCACTGAGGGACTAGGTAGCACAGATACGCAGTATTTT. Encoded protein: CAITEGLGSTDTQYF.

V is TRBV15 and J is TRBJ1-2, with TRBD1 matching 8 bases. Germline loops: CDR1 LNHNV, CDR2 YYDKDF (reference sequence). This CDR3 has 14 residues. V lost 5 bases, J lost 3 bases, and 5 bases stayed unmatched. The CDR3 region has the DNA TGTGCCACCAGCGGGGGGACAGGTGACTATGGCTACACCTTC. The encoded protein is CATSGGTGDYGYTF.

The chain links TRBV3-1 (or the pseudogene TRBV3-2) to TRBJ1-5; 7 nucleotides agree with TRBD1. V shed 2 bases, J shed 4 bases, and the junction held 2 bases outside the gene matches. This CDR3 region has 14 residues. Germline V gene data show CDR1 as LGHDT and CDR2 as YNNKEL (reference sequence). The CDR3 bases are TGTGCCAGCAGCCAAACGACAGGGAATCAGCCCCAGCATTTT. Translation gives CASSQTTGNQPQHF.